This T cell receptor beta chain was captured by sequencing in a study of response to subunit inactivated influenza vaccine. General study points: Authors suggested few new T cells are recruited by each seasonal influenza vaccination.

Germline V gene lookup returns CDR1 DFQATT and CDR2 SNEGSKA (reference sequence). V was pared by 5 bases and J by 1 base, with 7 bases between. CDR3 length: 12 amino acids. TCRdb analysed the RT-PCR reads with MiXCR anew, one entry per CDR3 protein. The table includes about 780,000 distinct CDR3 sequences, approximately 18% detected once. This clonotype was recorded a few times. The antigen remains undetermined. The source is a man aged 50 or older who received an inactivated influenza vaccine. The specimen comprised PBMCs from blood, sampled around 5 days after vaccination. V gene TRBV20-1 combines with J gene TRBJ2-3; D is unclear. CDR3 loop: CSALSGTDTQYF. The DNA for the CDR3 is TGCAGTGCTTTAAGCGGCACAGATACGCAGTATTTT.